A selection of T cell receptor beta chains follows, all from one sample in a study of Ad26.COV2.S vaccination and SARS-CoV-2 variants. This table comes from immunoSEQ multiplex PCR, and its TCRdb copy is limited to in-frame clones, with some not included. The profile covers about 420,000 clones, with approximately 87% appearing a single time and about 4% taken by the ten largest. Material: peripheral blood, obtained in a trial of Ad26.COV2.S vaccine versus placebo. Receptors were obtained from a person aged 18-60 years who received the Ad26.COV2.S COVID-19 vaccine or a placebo. The CDR3 runs from the conserved cysteine through the conserved F or W. Fields, in order: clone size, J gene, D gene, V gene, CDR3 DNA, CDR3 protein. The D gene is left open where the match is weak. The size field is filled for only some rows; it gives once, few, many or a size class.

>-|TRBJ2-5|-|TRBV30
TGTGCCTGGAGTGTACAACGGGAGACCCAGTACTTC
CAWSVQRETQYF
>-|TRBJ1-3|TRBD1|TRBV5-1
TGCGCCAGCAGCACGATGGGACAGCTAGGAAACACCATATATTTT
CASSTMGQLGNTIYF
>-|TRBJ2-1|-|TRBV5-1
TGCGCCAGCAGCTTGGATTTTGGAGGGATTGAGCAGTTCTTC
CASSLDFGGIEQFF
>-|TRBJ2-2|-|TRBV11-2
TGTGCCAGCCACCAGGGGGGCCGGACCGGGGAGCTGTTTTTT
CASHQGGRTGELFF
>-|TRBJ2-2|-|TRBV5-5
TGTGCCAGCAGCTTGCGGGCAGGGACCGGGGAGCTGTTTTTT
CASSLRAGTGELFF
>-|TRBJ2-1|TRBD2|TRBV19
TGTGCCAGTAGTATCATGACGGGGGGTTACTCCTACAATGAGCAGTTCTTC
CASSIMTGGYSYNEQFF
>-|TRBJ1-5|-|TRBV30
TGTGCCTGGAGTGGCGACAGTAATCAGCCCCAGCATTTT
CAWSGDSNQPQHF
>once|TRBJ2-1|-|TRBV25-1
TGTGCCAGCAGTGATCGACTAGTTGGCAATGAGCAGTTCTTC
CASSDRLVGNEQFF
>few|TRBJ1-2|-|TRBV3-1/TRBV3-2
TGTGCCAGCAGCCAAGTCCCACAGGCTGGCTACACCTTC
CASSQVPQAGYTF
>-|TRBJ1-1|-|TRBV5-4
TGTGCCAGCAGCTTGCCAGTTGGAGGGACTGAAGCTTTCTTT
CASSLPVGGTEAFF
>-|TRBJ2-2|-|TRBV28
TGTGCCAGCAGTTTTAAGGGGAACACCGGGGAGCTGTTTTTT
CASSFKGNTGELFF
>-|TRBJ2-1|-|TRBV25-1
TGTGCCAGCAGTGACCCCCAGGGTTCCTCCTACAATGAGCAGTTCTTC
CASSDPQGSSYNEQFF
>-|TRBJ2-3|TRBD2|TRBV6-4
TGTGCCAGCAGTGTCGGGACTAGCGGGGGAGATACGCAGTATTTT
CASSVGTSGGDTQYF
>-|TRBJ2-1|-|TRBV5-1
TGCGCCAGCAGCTTGGGAAATGAGCAGTTCTTC
CASSLGNEQFF
>-|TRBJ2-1|-|TRBV9
TGTGCCAGCAGCGTAAAGGGCAGCTCCTACAATGAGCAGTTCTTC
CASSVKGSSYNEQFF
>-|TRBJ2-3|TRBD1|TRBV3-1/TRBV3-2
TGTGCCAGCAGCCTCGGGACAGACCGCACAGATACGCAGTATTTT
CASSLGTDRTDTQYF
>-|TRBJ1-2|-|TRBV27
TGTGCCAGCAGTTACCGGGACTCCCAAGACTATGGCTACACCTTC
CASSYRDSQDYGYTF
>-|TRBJ2-1|-|TRBV3-1/TRBV3-2
TGTGCCAGCAGCCAAGAATCCGGGGAATACGGTGAGCAGTTCTTC
CASSQESGEYGEQFF
>once|TRBJ2-3|-|TRBV12-3/TRBV12-4
TGTGCCAGCAGTTTTAGGGGAACAGATACGCAGTATTTT
CASSFRGTDTQYF
>-|TRBJ1-4|-|TRBV5-4
TGTGCCAGCAGCGCCCAGGGTGAAAATGAAAAACTGTTTTTT
CASSAQGENEKLFF
>-|TRBJ1-1|-|TRBV30
TGTGCCTGGAGGCGCCGGGTGAACACTGAAGCTTTCTTT
CAWRRRVNTEAFF
>once|TRBJ2-7|TRBD2|TRBV28
TGTGCCAGCAGCCCCCAGACTAGCGGGGGGGCCCACGAGCAGTACTTC
CASSPQTSGGAHEQYF
>once|TRBJ2-6|-|TRBV6-5
TGTGCCAGCAGTACAGACGGGACTGGGGCCAACGTCCTGACTTTC
CASSTDGTGANVLTF
>-|TRBJ1-6|-|TRBV3-1/TRBV3-2
TGTGCCAGCAGCCAAGTTCCGGGGCAGAATTCACCCCTCCACTTT
CASSQVPGQNSPLHF
>-|TRBJ2-2|-|TRBV5-4
TGTGCCAGCAGCCCCCACCCCGTGGACCGATACACCGGGGAGCTGTTTTTT
CASSPHPVDRYTGELFF
>-|TRBJ2-7|-|TRBV18
TGTGCCAGCTCACCAGCGGAACGCTACGAGCAGTACTTC
CASSPAERYEQYF
>few|TRBJ1-3|-|TRBV18
TGTGCCAGCTCACCAAAGGCAGGGTCTGGAAACACCATATATTTT
CASSPKAGSGNTIYF
>-|TRBJ2-7|-|TRBV7-6
TGTGCCAGCAGCTTAGGGGCGGGACAGTACGAGCAGTACTTC
CASSLGAGQYEQYF
>-|TRBJ1-2|-|TRBV7-9
TGTGCCAGCAGCTTAGGTCCGCAGGGAAACTATGGCTACACCTTC
CASSLGPQGNYGYTF
>few|TRBJ2-7|-|TRBV6-2/TRBV6-3
TGTGCCAGCAGCCCCGACGTCTCCTACGAGCAGTACTTC
CASSPDVSYEQYF
>-|TRBJ1-5|-|TRBV19
TGTGCCAGTAGTATCTCAGGGAATAGCAATCAGCCCCAGCATTTT
CASSISGNSNQPQHF
>-|TRBJ2-5|-|TRBV20-1
TGCAGTGCTAGTCCACAAGAGACCCAGTACTTC
CSASPQETQYF
>-|TRBJ1-2|TRBD1|TRBV29-1
TGCAGCACCACGCCCGGGACAGGGGACGTTAATGGCTACACCTTC
CSTTPGTGDVNGYTF
>-|TRBJ2-7|-|TRBV27
TGTGCCAGCAGTTCCCCAGGCAGGATTAGCTCCTACGAGCAGTACTTC
CASSSPGRISSYEQYF
>-|TRBJ2-7|TRBD1|TRBV6-5
TGTGCCAGCAGTCCTTTCCGGGACAGAACCTACGAGCAGTACTTC
CASSPFRDRTYEQYF
>-|TRBJ2-3|-|TRBV5-1
TGCGCCAGCTACGTGGGCTCTCGTGAGACAGATACGCAGTATTTT
CASYVGSRETDTQYF
>-|TRBJ2-7|TRBD1|TRBV6-2/TRBV6-3
TGTGCCAGCAGTTACAGGACAGGTTCTTTCGACGAGCAGTACTTC
CASSYRTGSFDEQYF
>-|TRBJ2-1|TRBD2|TRBV7-3
TGTGCCAGCGCTACTAGCGGGGGAGTCTACAATGAGCAGTTCTTC
CASATSGGVYNEQFF
>-|TRBJ2-3|-|TRBV27
TGTGCCAGCAGTAAACCCGGACAGTTTCGGAGCACAGATACGCAGTATTTT
CASSKPGQFRSTDTQYF
>few|TRBJ2-2|TRBD2|TRBV7-3
TGTGCCAGCAGCTTAGCAGGGAGGGGTCACGGGGAGCTGTTTTTT
CASSLAGRGHGELFF